Below, one T cell receptor (beta chain) is given with its context. The ends were cut back, 0 bases at V and 6 bases at J, with 22 bases in the middle. Germline V CDR1 and CDR2: MNHEY, SMNVEV (reference sequence). This CDR3 has 18 residues. This sample is part of a study of patients and donors after allogeneic stem cell transplantation. A single record per CDR3 protein comes from TCRdb applying MiXCR to the RT-PCR reads. The data hold around 200,000 distinct CDR3 sequences, with around two fifths observed a single time. Sequencing was done on a sample of blood, either unsorted or a sorted T cell fraction (not recorded which). The rearrangement uses TRBV27 and TRBJ2-3; no firm D call. The sequence was obtained from a human donor who was either an allogeneic HSCT recipient or a stem cell or donor lymphocyte infusion donor (not recorded which). It is not recorded whose cells these are; they may come from a transplant donor. The CDR3 sequence: CASSLSALRLQRNDTQYF. CDR3 coding DNA: TGTGCCAGCAGTTTATCGGCGCTGAGACTTCAAAGGAACGATACGCAGTATTTT.